This T cell receptor (beta chain) is from a study of T-cell reconstitution after alpha-beta-depleted transplantation in children. The library targeted TCRbeta and was prepared with unique molecular identifiers. In TCRdb, the PCR reads were re-called with MiXCR into one record per CDR3 protein. The sample carries over 45,000 distinct CDR3 sequences, roughly 8.7% recorded once. J was trimmed by 7 bases and V by 3 bases; bases with no gene match: 13. Germline loops: CDR1 PRHDT, CDR2 FYEKMQ (reference sequence). This CDR3 is 17 amino acids long. This chain uses TRBV13 with TRBJ2-1, with 9 bases matching TRBD2. The sequence came from a male patient aged 2-9 years who had a stem cell transplant for chronic granulomatous disease, so the T cells may come from the graft donor. The source was PBMCs, mostly from graft donor cells, collected 60 days after TCRalphabeta/CD19-depleted stem cell transplant. Here the CDR3 DNA reads TGTGCCAGCAGCTTGGAAGGAGGCGGGAGGGCCCGGAATGAGCAGTTCTTC. This encodes CASSLEGGGRARNEQFF.